One and the same sample provided the 3 T cell receptor beta chains below, sequenced in a study of immune characteristics of hereditary and idiopathic chronic pancreatitis. Patients having total pancreatectomy with islet autotransplantation provided the chronic pancreatitis pancreas tissue. The table came from immunoSEQ multiplex PCR; TCRdb's copy has only in-frame clones and leaves some out. The sample contains 1,000 or so clones, around 70% of which appear only once. Material for sequencing was pancreas tissue with idiopathic chronic pancreatitis. The receptors stem from a human donor with chronic pancreatitis.

This sequence joins TRBV7-2 and TRBJ2-5, with 8 nucleotides matching TRBD1. CDR3 length: 14 residues. The germline gives CDR1 SGHTA, CDR2 FQGNSA. Trimming at V came to 1 base and at J to 4 bases, leaving 2 bases not matched to a gene. This chain's CDR3 is CASSLEQGGETQYF. Here the CDR3 DNA reads TGTGCCAGCAGCTTAGAACAGGGGGGAGAGACCCAGTACTTC. The variable domain in full, with the rest retrieved from reference TRBV7-2 and TRBJ2-5, is GAGVSQSPSNKVTEKGKDVELRCDPISGHTALYWYRQSLGQGLEFLIYFQGNSAPDKSGLPSDRFSAERTGGSVSTLTIQRTQQEDSAVYLCASSLEQGGETQYFGPGTRLLVL.

The CDR3 protein is CASKLGQPGETQYF. Written as DNA, the CDR3 is TGTGCCAGCAAACTCGGACAGCCAGGAGAGACCCAGTACTTC. The V gene is TRBV28, the J gene TRBJ2-5; weak D call: TRBD1 (6 bases). The CDR3 length is 14 residues. The germline V gene has CDR1 MDHEN and CDR2 SYDVKM. V was cut by 7 bases and J by 4 bases, with 16 bases left in between.

This rearrangement joins TRBV11-3 to TRBJ2-3; 12 nucleotides align to TRBD2. V gave up 4 bases and J gave up 2 bases; unmatched junction bases: 4. Germline V gene data show CDR1 as SGHNT and CDR2 as YENEEA. The CDR3 covers 16 residues. The CDR3 region has the DNA TGTGCCAGCAGCTACGGACTAGCGGGGACCACAGATACGCAGTATTTT. This sequence encodes CASSYGLAGTTDTQYF.